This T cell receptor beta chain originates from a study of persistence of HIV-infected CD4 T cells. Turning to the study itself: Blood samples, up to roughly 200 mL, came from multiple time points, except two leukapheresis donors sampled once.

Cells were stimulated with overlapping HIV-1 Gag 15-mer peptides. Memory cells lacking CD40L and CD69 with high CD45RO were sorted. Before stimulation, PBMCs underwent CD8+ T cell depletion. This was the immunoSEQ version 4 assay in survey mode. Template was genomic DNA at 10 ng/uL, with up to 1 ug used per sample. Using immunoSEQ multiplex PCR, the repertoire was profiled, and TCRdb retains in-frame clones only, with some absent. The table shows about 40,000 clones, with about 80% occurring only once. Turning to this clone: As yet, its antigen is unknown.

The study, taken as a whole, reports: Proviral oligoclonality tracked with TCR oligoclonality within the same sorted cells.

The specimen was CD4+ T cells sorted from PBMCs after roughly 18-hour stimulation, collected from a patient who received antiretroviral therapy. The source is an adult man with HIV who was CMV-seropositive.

DNA of the CDR3: TGTGCCAGCAGCCAAGGGGGAGCAGGGGAAAAACTGTTTTTT. Its translation: CASSQGGAGEKLFF. V and J are TRBV4-2 and TRBJ1-4, with D tentatively TRBD1 (5 bases). Looked up from germline, CDR1 is LGHNA and CDR2 is YNFKEQ. The CDR3 covers 14 residues. V lost 1 base and J 8 bases, leaving 11 bases between the germline ends.